These T cell receptor beta chains were read from a single sample in a study of neurological immune-mediated disorders. TCRdb re-analysed the 5' RACE reads in MiXCR, keeping a single row per CDR3 protein. The sample shows approximately 100,000 distinct CDR3 sequences, 3.5% of them seen only once. Sequences were obtained from PBMCs. Every receptor here comes from a woman aged 45-65 years with multiple sclerosis. CDR3s include the opening cysteine and the closing phenylalanine or tryptophan. The order of the fields is CDR3 DNA, CDR3 protein, J gene, D gene, clone size, V gene. D genes are given only for firm matches. Size is stated for part of the rows, as once, few or many counts, or as a class when the clone is expanded.

TGTGCCAGCAGATCTACGGGGGCGGTAAATTCACCCCTCCACTTT	CASRSTGAVNSPLHF	TRBJ1-6	.	many	TRBV7-6
TGCAGTGCTACCGAGAGGACAGGGGTTCAGCCCCCGTACTTC	CSATERTGVQPPYF	TRBJ2-5	TRBD1	many	TRBV20-1
TGTGCCATCAGCCTTGACGGGGGGGCTGGGGATGAGCAGTTCTTC	CAISLDGGAGDEQFF	TRBJ2-1	TRBD2	many	TRBV10-3
TGTGCCAGCAGCTTAGCCCTAGTTTCCCATGAGCAGTTCTTC	CASSLALVSHEQFF	TRBJ2-1	.	many	TRBV7-2
TGCAGTGCTAGAGATCTCGGTCTGTTGTTTTTT	CSARDLGLLFF	TRBJ1-4	.	many	TRBV20-1
TGTGCCAGCAGCTACAGACAGGGAGCTAATGAAAAACTGTTTTTT	CASSYRQGANEKLFF	TRBJ1-4	TRBD1	few	TRBV7-9
TGTGCCAGCAGCTCGGCCTACAGCTTCTCCGGAAACACCATATATTTT	CASSSAYSFSGNTIYF	TRBJ1-3	.	many	TRBV7-2
TGTGCCAGCAGCGTACGGACTAGCGCCGCCTACGAGCAGTACTTC	CASSVRTSAAYEQYF	TRBJ2-7	TRBD2	many	TRBV9
TGTGCCAGCAGCCGCGGGACAGGGGTTGTCGAGCAGTACTTC	CASSRGTGVVEQYF	TRBJ2-7	TRBD1	many	TRBV7-2
TGCGCCAGCAGCCTAGGACTAGTAGGTTACAATGAGCAGTTCTTC	CASSLGLVGYNEQFF	TRBJ2-1	TRBD2	many	TRBV5-1
TGTGCCAGCAGCTCAATAGCGGGGGCCAGGGAGACCCAGTACTTC	CASSSIAGARETQYF	TRBJ2-5	TRBD2	many	TRBV7-9
TGTGCCAGCACAGAGTTTCCTAACTATGGCTACACCTTC	CASTEFPNYGYTF	TRBJ1-2	.	many	TRBV12-3/TRBV12-4
TGTGCCAGCAGCCCCGTGAACAGGAACCGGGAGCTGTTTTTT	CASSPVNRNRELFF	TRBJ2-2	.	many	TRBV3-1
TGTGCCAGCAGCCCACCGACAGGGACAGGTAGATTCTACGAGCAGTACTTC	CASSPPTGTGRFYEQYF	TRBJ2-7	TRBD1	many	TRBV3-1
TGTGCCAGCAGCCCCGTGGGGTACGAGCAGTACTTC	CASSPVGYEQYF	TRBJ2-7	.	many	TRBV5-5
TGCAGTGCTAGGCGGCAGGGGGCTCCCGGGGAGCTGTTTTTT	CSARRQGAPGELFF	TRBJ2-2	TRBD1	many	TRBV20-1
TGTGCCAGCAGCGCCAACTCAGGGTGGACTGAAGCTTTCTTT	CASSANSGWTEAFF	TRBJ1-1	.	many	TRBV25-1
TGTGCCAGCAGCTCAACCGAGGGGTATTGGTACGAGCAGTACTTC	CASSSTEGYWYEQYF	TRBJ2-7	.	many	TRBV7-9
TGTGCCAGCAGCCCCTGGGGAGGCAATCAGCCCCAGAATTTT	CASSPWGGNQPQNF	TRBJ1-5	.	.	TRBV7-6
TGTGCCAGCGATTCGGACGCTAACTATGGCTACACCTTC	CASDSDANYGYTF	TRBJ1-2	.	many	TRBV12-3/TRBV12-4
TGCGCCAGCAGCCAAGATACGGTGGGGCCCTATGGCTACACCTTC	CASSQDTVGPYGYTF	TRBJ1-2	.	many	TRBV4-3
TGTGCCAGCAGCTTAGCGAATAGCGGGGGGGGTCCCCGCACAGATACGCAGTATTTT	CASSLANSGGGPRTDTQYF	TRBJ2-3	TRBD2	many	TRBV7-2
TGTGCCAGCAGTTACTCCCCTAGCGGGGGCTCCTACAATGAGCAGTTCTTC	CASSYSPSGGSYNEQFF	TRBJ2-1	TRBD2	many	TRBV6-2/TRBV6-3
TGTGCCAGCAGCTTATCCCCTAGTTTGAATGAGCAGTTCTTC	CASSLSPSLNEQFF	TRBJ2-1	.	many	TRBV11-2
TGCAGTGCTATTCCGGGGGTTTTTGGTGAGCAGTTCTTC	CSAIPGVFGEQFF	TRBJ2-1	.	many	TRBV20-1
TGTGCCAGCAGCTTATTAGCCGCGGGGAACACCGGGGAGCTGTTTTTT	CASSLLAAGNTGELFF	TRBJ2-2	.	many	TRBV6-6
TGCGCCAGCAGCTCAAATGGCCCCCCGGGATACGAGCAGTACTTC	CASSSNGPPGYEQYF	TRBJ2-7	.	many	TRBV5-1
TGCAGTGCTAGGCCGCGGGTGGACGGGCTGGGTGGCTACACCTTC	CSARPRVDGLGGYTF	TRBJ1-2	.	many	TRBV20-1
TGTGCCAGCAGCTTAAAGCCCAGGGGGGATACGCAGTATTTT	CASSLKPRGDTQYF	TRBJ2-3	TRBD1	few	TRBV7-3
TGCGCCAGCAGCCAAGATGGGGGGCCTTACAATGAGCAGTTCTTC	CASSQDGGPYNEQFF	TRBJ2-1	.	many	TRBV4-3
TGTGCCAGCAGCTTCGAGTACATTCAGTACTTC	CASSFEYIQYF	TRBJ2-4	.	many	TRBV12-3/TRBV12-4
TGTGCCATCCGACAAGAGTGGCGCACTGAAGCTTTCTTT	CAIRQEWRTEAFF	TRBJ1-1	.	few	TRBV6-6
TGTGCCAGTAGTATAGAACCGGGACTAGTAGTGGCCGGGGAGCTGTTTTTT	CASSIEPGLVVAGELFF	TRBJ2-2	TRBD2	many	TRBV19
TGCGCCAGCAGCCAAGGACCGGACGGAGCCTACGAGCAGTACTTC	CASSQGPDGAYEQYF	TRBJ2-7	.	many	TRBV4-1
TGTGCCAGCAGCAAAATAGCGGGCCACTCCTACGAGCAGTACTTC	CASSKIAGHSYEQYF	TRBJ2-7	TRBD2	.	TRBV3-1
TGCGCCAGCAGCCCGGGACTAGCGACAGATACGCAGTATTTT	CASSPGLATDTQYF	TRBJ2-3	TRBD2	many	TRBV5-1
TGTGCCAGCAGCCCTCGATTATCAACTAATGAAAAACTGTTTTTT	CASSPRLSTNEKLFF	TRBJ1-4	.	many	TRBV7-9
TGTGCTAGTGGTTTGGTTGTCCATGAGCAGTTCTTC	CASGLVVHEQFF	TRBJ2-1	.	many	TRBV12-5
TGTGCCACCAGCAGACCTTCCGACAGACCAAACTATGGCTACACCTTC	CATSRPSDRPNYGYTF	TRBJ1-2	.	many	TRBV15
TGCGCCAGCAGCCCCGGGACAGCCTCGGTGGAGCAGTACTTC	CASSPGTASVEQYF	TRBJ2-7	TRBD1	many	TRBV5-1
TGTGCCAGCAGCGCGGGGGTTATGAGCTCCTATAATTCACCCCTCCACTTT	CASSAGVMSSYNSPLHF	TRBJ1-6	.	many	TRBV7-2
TGTGCCATCAGCTCACTCAATCAGCCCCAGCATTTT	CAISSLNQPQHF	TRBJ1-5	.	many	TRBV10-3
TGCAGTGCCAGGGGGTCCACAGATACGCAGTATTTT	CSARGSTDTQYF	TRBJ2-3	TRBD1	many	TRBV20-1
TGTGCCAGCACCAAACGGGGACAGGCTCTAACTGGGCAGTTCTTC	CASTKRGQALTGQFF	TRBJ2-1	TRBD1	many	TRBV14
TGTGCCAGCAGCTTAGAGGGCCGGGAGCTGTTTTTT	CASSLEGRELFF	TRBJ2-2	.	many	TRBV7-2
TGTGCCAGCAGTTACGGACACACTGAAGCTTTCTTT	CASSYGHTEAFF	TRBJ1-1	.	.	TRBV6-2/TRBV6-3
TGTGCCATCATGCCTTCGCCGGGACTAGCTGATGGTGGGGCCAACGTCCTGACTTTC	CAIMPSPGLADGGANVLTF	TRBJ2-6	TRBD2	many	TRBV10-3
TGCAGTGCTAGAGATCCCCGGGAAGGGGGCGGCAATCAGCCCCAGCATTTT	CSARDPREGGGNQPQHF	TRBJ1-5	TRBD1	many	TRBV20-1
TGTGCCAGCAGTACCCTGAATCAGCCCCAGCATTTT	CASSTLNQPQHF	TRBJ1-5	.	many	TRBV12-3/TRBV12-4
TGCGCCAGCAGCGACCTTGGAGATACGCAGTATTTT	CASSDLGDTQYF	TRBJ2-3	.	few	TRBV5-1
TGCGCCAGCAGCCTACAGGGGCCAGGGGGAACTGAAGCTTTCTTT	CASSLQGPGGTEAFF	TRBJ1-1	TRBD1	many	TRBV5-1
TGCGCCAGCAGCAAGACAGGGCGAACAGATACGCAGTATTTT	CASSKTGRTDTQYF	TRBJ2-3	TRBD1	many	TRBV5-1
TGTGCCAGCAGCTTCCCCATGAACACTGAAGCTTTCTTT	CASSFPMNTEAFF	TRBJ1-1	.	many	TRBV7-9
TGTGCCAGCAGCCGGCCCCCGAGGGTTGGGACTGAAGCTTTCTTT	CASSRPPRVGTEAFF	TRBJ1-1	.	many	TRBV14
TGTGCCAGCAGTTATAGGAACACCGGGGAGCTGTTTTTT	CASSYRNTGELFF	TRBJ2-2	.	many	TRBV7-2
TGTGCCAGCCTCTCAATTTGGAATACAGGGCGCGCAGATACGCAGTATTTT	CASLSIWNTGRADTQYF	TRBJ2-3	.	.	TRBV6-2/TRBV6-3
TGCGCCAGCAGCTCGGCAGGGGGCCTGAACACTGAAGCTTTCTTT	CASSSAGGLNTEAFF	TRBJ1-1	TRBD1	many	TRBV5-1
TGTGCCAGCAGCTTAGCGGCTAGCGGGGGCCGTAACCCCTACGAGCAGTACTTC	CASSLAASGGRNPYEQYF	TRBJ2-7	TRBD2	many	TRBV7-2